These 17 T cell receptor beta chains were sequenced from one sample in a study of CD8+CD57+ T cells in acquired aplastic anemia. The TCR beta profiling, which covered VDJ combination and CDR3 sequence, was carried out using genomic DNA as the template. MiXCR, run by TCRdb on the reads, gives a single entry per CDR3 protein. The profile shows some 120,000 distinct CDR3 sequences, more than 40% of them singletons. Sequenced input: sorted CD4+, CD8+, or CD8+CD57+ T cells (not recorded which) from PBMCs. All receptors come from a human donor in good health, serving as a control.

The CDR3 is CAVKTGTYSTRSTF. CDR3 nucleotides: TGTGCCGTAAAAACCGGGACCTATTCCACCCGTAGCACCTTC. This rearrangement joins TRBV10-3 to TRBJ1-2; D is perhaps TRBD1 (5 bases). Trimming left V 11 bases short and J 13 bases short, with 29 bases between. Per the germline V gene, CDR1 is ENHRY and CDR2 is SYGVKD. The CDR3 runs 14 residues.

This clonotype was seen once. In DNA, the CDR3 is TGTGCCAGCAGCTTAGGGACTGAAAAACTGTTTTTT. This gives the protein CASSLGTEKLFF. The rearrangement joins TRBV7-9 to TRBJ1-4, with D hard to call. V dropped 1 base and J dropped 7 bases, with 4 bases sitting between them. The CDR3 spans 12 residues. The germline V gene encodes CDR1 SEHNR and CDR2 FQNEAQ (reference sequence).

V and J are TRBV29-1 and TRBJ1-1, with a weak D call TRBD1 (5 bases). The CDR3 spans 11 residues. Germline values: CDR1 SQVTM, CDR2 ANQGSEA. The V end was cut by 6 bases, the J end by 7 bases, with 12 bases between. The DNA of the CDR3 is TGCAGCGTCCGGGACCGCAATGAAGCTTTCTTT. Translation: CSVRDRNEAFF.

V is TRBV15 and J is TRBJ2-1, with 7 bases matching TRBD2. CDR1 is LNHNV and CDR2 is YYDKDF in the germline V gene (reference sequence). This CDR3 region has 15 residues. The V gene end was trimmed by 6 bases and the J gene end by 7 bases; junction bases not matched to a gene: 12. CDR3 region: CATSGIGGGKNEQFF. The CDR3 region has the DNA TGTGCCACCAGTGGGATCGGGGGAGGGAAAAATGAGCAGTTCTTC. The full variable domain, in which reference TRBV15 and TRBJ2-1 provide the parts outside the CDR3, is DAMVIQNPRYQVTQFGKPVTLSCSQTLNHNVMYWYQQKSSQAPKLLFHYYDKDFNNEADTPDNFQSRRPNTSFCFLDIRSPGLGDTAMYLCATSGIGGGKNEQFFGPGTRLTVL.

This clonotype was observed many times. This rearrangement joins TRBV6-5 to TRBJ2-5; D might be TRBD2 (6 bases). The germline V gene encodes CDR1 MNHEY and CDR2 SVGAGI. The CDR3 loop spans 15 amino acids. V lost 0 bases, J lost 4 bases, and 12 bases lay in between. The CDR3, as DNA: TGTGCCAGCAGTTACTCTGCTAGCGTCATAGAGACCCAGTACTTC. Protein sequence: CASSYSASVIETQYF.

This clonotype was recorded once. The rearrangement joins TRBV15 to TRBJ2-7; D unclear. Trimming stripped 3 bases from V and 6 bases from J, with 18 bases between. Germline V gene lookup returns CDR1 LNHNV and CDR2 YYDKDF (reference sequence). The CDR3 totals 15 residues. The CDR3 loop is CATSSPAGRHGEQYF. Written as DNA, the CDR3 is TGTGCCACCAGCAGCCCGGCTGGAAGACACGGCGAGCAGTACTTC.

This chain uses TRBV11-2 with TRBJ2-7; 11 nucleotides line up with TRBD1. The CDR3 consists of 16 residues. V was clipped by 4 bases and J by 3 bases; unmatched bases: 8. CDR1 SGHAT and CDR2 FQNNGV come from the germline V gene. The DNA of the CDR3 is TGTGCCAGCAGCTCGCCCGGACAGGGGGCTAACTACGAGCAGTACTTC. It yields the protein CASSSPGQGANYEQYF.

The chain joins TRBV19 to TRBJ2-3, with D perhaps given as TRBD1 or TRBD2 (6 bases each). Germline V lookup: CDR1 LNHDA, CDR2 SQIVND (reference sequence). The germline V and J ends were trimmed by 5 bases and 3 bases, with 12 bases remaining between them. This CDR3 spans 14 amino acids. For the CDR3, the DNA is TGTGCCAGTAGTGTAGGGGGGCCAACAGATACGCAGTATTTT. Its protein product is CASSVGGPTDTQYF.

This rearrangement joins TRBV7-2 to TRBJ1-6; 7 positions match TRBD1. V lost 1 base to trimming and J lost 10 bases; unmatched junction nucleotides: 4. Germline CDR1 and CDR2: SGHTA and FQGNSA. The CDR3 consists of 14 residues. The DNA of the CDR3 is TGTGCCAGCAGCTTAGGCAGACAGGGATCACCCCTCCACTTT. It specifies CASSLGRQGSPLHF.

The sample holds many counts of this clonotype. The chain joins TRBV19 to TRBJ2-7, with 12 bases lining up with TRBD1. Germline V lookup: CDR1 LNHDA, CDR2 SQIVND (reference sequence). The CDR3 is 15 residues long. Losses at the gene ends were 9 bases for V and 9 bases for J; bases not matched to a gene: 15. DNA for the CDR3: TGTGCCAGCAGCAGCACCGGGACAGGGGGCGTTGGGCAGTACTTC. This codes for CASSSTGTGGVGQYF.

In this sample, this clonotype turned up many times. The rearrangement uses TRBV12-3 or TRBV12-4 and TRBJ2-1; D gene unclear. V lost 5 bases and J lost 6, with 11 bases in between. The CDR3 covers 13 residues. The chain's CDR3 is CASSQPPLNEQFF. For the CDR3, the DNA is TGTGCCAGCAGTCAACCCCCCCTCAATGAGCAGTTCTTC.

The J gene is TRBJ2-5, the V gene TRBV15; D unresolved. Germline lookup yields CDR1 LNHNV and CDR2 YYDKDF (reference sequence). The ends were cut back, 8 bases at V and 5 bases at J, with 12 bases in the middle. CDR3 length equals 12 residues. This CDR3 is CATSKPMETQYF. CDR3 nucleotides: TGTGCCACCTCGAAGCCTATGGAGACCCAGTACTTC.

This chain connects TRBV7-9 to TRBJ2-7; D is possibly TRBD2 (5 bases). The V end was cut by 6 bases, the J end by 1 base, with 10 bases between. From germline, CDR1 is SEHNR and CDR2 FQNEAQ (reference sequence). CDR3 length: 13 residues. This CDR3 is CASSFRGSYEQYF. Here the CDR3 DNA reads TGTGCCAGCAGTTTCCGGGGATCCTACGAGCAGTACTTC.

Concerning this clonotype itself: The junction and the germline gene differ at one end; a read error may be behind it. The chain is built from TRBV5-1 and TRBJ2-7, with D unclear. The CDR3 has 15 amino acids. CDR1 SGHRS and CDR2 YFSETQ come from the germline V gene. The CDR3 coding sequence is TGCGCCAGCAGCTCCACCCCGACAAGCTCCTACGAGCGGTACTTC. Protein sequence: CASSSTPTSSYERYF.

This clonotype was observed at least ten times. The genes are TRBV6-1 and TRBJ2-3; TRBD1 is a possible D gene (6 bases). V shed 9 bases and J shed 2 bases, with 21 bases lying between them. This CDR3 contains 16 residues. Germline-derived CDR1 and CDR2 are MNHNS and SASEGT. Here the CDR3 DNA reads TGTGCCAGGAACAGTACCGGGACAAAACACACAGATACGCAGTATTTT. Translated, it gives CARNSTGTKHTDTQYF.

The chain links TRBV7-2 to TRBJ2-7; 12 bases are shared with TRBD2. The germline V gene encodes CDR1 SGHTA and CDR2 FQGNSA. Trimming removed 4 bases from V and 7 bases from J; junction bases left unmatched: 2. The CDR3 runs 13 residues. CDR3 sequence (DNA): TGTGCCAGCAGCTCAGGACTAGCGGGAGAGCAGTACTTC. It translates to CASSSGLAGEQYF.

V usage is TRBV19 and J usage is TRBJ2-1; D might be TRBD2 (7 bases). The CDR3 has 14 residues. Germline CDR1 reads LNHDA; CDR2 reads SQIVND (reference sequence). V lost 3 bases and J 7 bases, leaving 13 bases between the germline ends. The DNA of the CDR3 is TGTGCCAGTAGTATTGTGGAGGGGGGGAATGAGCAGTTCTTC. Protein product: CASSIVEGGNEQFF.